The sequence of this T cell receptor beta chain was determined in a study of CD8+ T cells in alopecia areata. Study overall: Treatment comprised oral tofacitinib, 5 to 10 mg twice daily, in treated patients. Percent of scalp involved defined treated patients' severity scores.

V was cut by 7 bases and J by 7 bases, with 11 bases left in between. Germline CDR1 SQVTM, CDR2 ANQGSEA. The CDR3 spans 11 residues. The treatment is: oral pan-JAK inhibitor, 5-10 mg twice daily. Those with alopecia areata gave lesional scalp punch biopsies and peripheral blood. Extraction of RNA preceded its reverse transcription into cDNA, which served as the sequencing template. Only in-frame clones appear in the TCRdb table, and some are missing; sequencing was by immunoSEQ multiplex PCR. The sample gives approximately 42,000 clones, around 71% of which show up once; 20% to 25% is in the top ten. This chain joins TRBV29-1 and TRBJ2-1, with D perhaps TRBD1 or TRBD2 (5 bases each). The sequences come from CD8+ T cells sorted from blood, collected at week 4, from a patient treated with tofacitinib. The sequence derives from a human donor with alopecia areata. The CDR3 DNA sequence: TGCAGCGCTGTGTGGGGGAATGAGCAGTTCTTC. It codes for CSAVWGNEQFF.